The clone carrying this T cell receptor beta chain was counted many times. One entry per CDR3 protein, called by TCRdb with MiXCR from the RT-PCR reads. The table shows under 200,000 distinct CDR3 sequences, with about 29% occurring only once. The entry originates in a study of patients and donors after allogeneic stem cell transplantation. Germline CDR1 MNHEY, CDR2 SVGAGI. V shed 0 bases and J shed 4 bases, with 15 bases lying between them. CDR3 length equals 16 residues. This TCR was sampled from a human donor who was either an allogeneic HSCT recipient or a stem cell or donor lymphocyte infusion donor (not recorded which). It is not recorded whose cells these are; they may come from a transplant donor. This chain links TRBV6-5 with TRBJ1-2; perhaps TRBD1 as D (5 bases). Input material: blood, either unsorted or a sorted T cell fraction (not recorded which). The CDR3 DNA follows: TGTGCCAGCAGTTACTCGACAGTAGGGGTAGGCTATGGCTACACCTTC. This encodes CASSYSTVGVGYGYTF.